This TCR beta chain emerged from a study of CD8 T cells in ankylosing spondylitis. TCRdb redid the calling of the 5' RACE reads with MiXCR, one entry per CDR3 protein. The sample lists some 140,000 distinct CDR3 sequences, 15% to 20% occurring once. Notes on this clonotype: The target antigen is unknown.

General study findings and limits: A CD8+ phenotype characterized the disease-linked clones, which were relatively rare in peripheral blood. A TCR beta motif of about 8 highly homologous variants appeared characteristic of ankylosing spondylitis blood.

Trimming left V 0 bases short and J 3 bases short, with 8 bases between. Germline V lookup: CDR1 SNHLY, CDR2 FYNNEI. The CDR3 is 14 amino acids. This TCR was sampled from a male donor with ankylosing spondylitis. This chain links TRBV2 with TRBJ1-2; no firm D call. The sample comprised blood, either unsorted or a sorted T cell fraction (not recorded which). The CDR3 loop reads CASSEAPGYYGYTF. For the CDR3, the DNA is TGTGCCAGCAGTGAAGCGCCTGGGTACTATGGCTACACCTTC.